This TCR beta chain was recorded in a study of blood T cell repertoires in COVID-19. At the level of the study: T cells, B-cell-depleted T cells, or PBMCs supplied cDNA or gDNA.

Recruitment covered about 25 US areas and drew participants whose ages spanned roughly 18 to 90 years. Either two negative PCRs, clearance, or symptom resolution qualified Cohort 3 donors as recovered. Profiled with immunoSEQ multiplex PCR; TCRdb holds only in-frame clones, not every one. In the table there are fewer than 500,000 clones, over 75% of which are singletons. The clonotype was recovered from a man aged 25-45 years who had recovered from COVID-19. Sample: PBMCs or T cells enriched from blood (not recorded which).

The CDR3 spells CASIRTGGLETQYF. CDR3 nucleotide sequence: TGTGCCAGCATCCGGACAGGGGGCCTCGAGACCCAGTACTTC. This sequence joins TRBV2 and TRBJ2-5; 11 bases match TRBD1. The V segment lost 7 bases and the J segment 5 bases; nucleotides outside the gene matches: 6. The CDR3 runs to 14 residues. Germline V gene lookup returns CDR1 SNHLY and CDR2 FYNNEI.